This TCR beta chain was captured by sequencing in a study of T-cell memory formation after mild COVID-19. About the research overall: Most TCR clusters belonged to a single donor. Findings and limits, study-wide: Most CD4+ clones that shrank were in CM and EM, while CD8+ ones turned up in EMRA. Clones that got smaller from day 15 to 85 had even CD4/CD8, while clones growing later tipped toward CD4+.

The J segment lost 9 bases and the V segment lost 7 bases, leaving 12 bases of the junction unmatched. In germline, CDR1 is MNHEY, CDR2 SVGEGT. The CDR3 has 14 amino acids. Worth noting for this clonotype: Its matching antigen is unknown.

TCRdb re-called the 5' RACE reads with MiXCR, one entry per CDR3 protein. The profile shows more than 450,000 distinct CDR3 sequences, over 15% of them singletons. This rearrangement joins TRBV6-2 or TRBV6-3 to TRBJ2-1; 7 nucleotides line up with TRBD1. The receptor was derived from an adult woman who had mild COVID-19 (a few samples of this study predate the infection). Cell type and time point are not known. The sample taken for sequencing was PBMCs or a T cell subset sorted from them (not recorded which). CDR3 nucleotide sequence: TGTGCCAGCAAATCCCCTACAGGGGTGGGTGAGCAGTTCTTC. This sequence encodes CASKSPTGVGEQFF.